One sample yielded the 8 T cell receptor beta chains listed below, sequenced in a study of shared clonotypes between healthy human individuals. Produced via immunoSEQ multiplex PCR; TCRdb's table is partial and in-frame only. The sample contains about 2.4 million clones, 85% to 95% of which appear only once. Sequenced: naive CD4+ T cells sorted from blood. Regarding subset: CD45RA+ positively selected. The receptors were gathered from a man between 18 and 35 years old in good health.

This chain connects TRBV4-3 to TRBJ1-4; 7 bases are a match to TRBD1. Germline assignment: CDR1 LGHNA and CDR2 YSLEER. V dropped 1 base and J dropped 5; count of bases not matched to a gene: 1. The length of the CDR3 is 14 residues. The CDR3 protein is CASSQAQGNEKLFF. In nucleotides, the CDR3 is TGCGCCAGCAGCCAAGCACAGGGGAATGAAAAACTGTTTTTT.

This chain joins TRBV19 and TRBJ2-3, with 8 nucleotides matching TRBD2. The CDR3 runs 15 residues. J gave up 7 bases and V 5 bases, and 11 bases lay outside the gene matches. The germline V gene encodes CDR1 LNHDA and CDR2 SQIVND (reference sequence). Written as DNA, the CDR3 is TGTGCCAGTAGTCCCGGAGGGACTAGGGCGAATACGCAGTATTTT. It codes for CASSPGGTRANTQYF.

The V gene is TRBV11-2, the J gene TRBJ2-2; D unclear. The CDR3 is made up of 18 amino acids. Per germline, CDR1 SGHAT and CDR2 FQNNGV. V lost 0 bases, J lost 6 bases, and 20 bases lay in between. This chain's CDR3 is CASSLDRAAQRRAGELFF. CDR3 bases: TGTGCCAGCAGCTTAGATCGGGCGGCGCAGCGTAGGGCCGGGGAGCTGTTTTTT.

This clone was seen just once. The chain links TRBV6-1 to TRBJ2-3, with unresolved D. V lost 5 bases, J lost 6 bases, and 6 bases lay in between. The V gene's germline CDR1 is MNHNS and CDR2 SASEGT. CDR3 length: 11 amino acids. The CDR3 region is CASSSWDTQYF. The CDR3 DNA sequence: TGTGCCAGCAGTAGCTGGGATACGCAGTATTTT.

Worth noting for this clone: The same CDR3 arises from other DNA sequences in this sample as well. The rearrangement uses TRBV18 and TRBJ1-4; D is unclear. Between the trimmed V and J ends, which lost 3 bases and 3 bases, there was a span of 11 bases. This CDR3 is built from 15 residues. Germline lookup yields CDR1 KGHSH and CDR2 LQKENI. CDR3 coding DNA: TGTGCCAGCTCACCTCCAGGCAGTTCTAATGAAAAACTGTTTTTT. Encoded protein: CASSPPGSSNEKLFF.

CDR3 nucleotides: TGTGCCAGTAGCTTACAGGGTTTGACTGAAAAACTGTTTTTT. Residues: CASSLQGLTEKLFF. The V gene is TRBV19, the J gene TRBJ1-4; perhaps TRBD1 as D (6 bases). The germline V gene encodes CDR1 LNHDA and CDR2 SQIVND (reference sequence). The CDR3 extends over 14 amino acids. V lost 6 bases to trimming and J lost 7 bases, with 15 bases between them. Variable domain in full (rest from reference TRBV19 and TRBJ1-4): DGGITQSPKYLFRKEGQNVTLSCEQNLNHDAMYWYRQDPGQGLRLIYYSQIVNDFQKGDIAEGYSVSREKKESFPLTVTSAQKNPTAFYLCASSLQGLTEKLFFGSGTQLSVL.

This sequence joins TRBV19 and TRBJ2-7, with 9 bases matching TRBD1. J gave up 5 bases and V 3 bases, and 5 bases lay outside the gene matches. Germline CDR1 LNHDA, CDR2 SQIVND (reference sequence). This CDR3 is built from 14 residues. The CDR3 DNA reads TGTGCCAGTAGTATGAACAGGGGGCAGGACGAGCAGTACTTC. Protein: CASSMNRGQDEQYF.

The chain uses TRBV5-6 and TRBJ1-1; maybe TRBD1 (5 bases). V was trimmed by 0 bases and J by 0 bases, leaving 6 bases between them. CDR3 length: 14 residues. Per the germline V gene, CDR1 is SGHDT and CDR2 is YYEEEE. Here the CDR3 DNA reads TGTGCCAGCAGCTTGGACAGGATGAACACTGAAGCTTTCTTT. Its protein product is CASSLDRMNTEAFF. The entire variable domain, with the rest obtained from reference TRBV5-6 and TRBJ1-1, is as follows: DAGVTQSPTHLIKTRGQQVTLRCSPKSGHDTVSWYQQALGQGPQFIFQYYEEEERQRGNFPDRFSGHQFPNYSSELNVNALLLGDSALYLCASSLDRMNTEAFFGQGTRLTVV.